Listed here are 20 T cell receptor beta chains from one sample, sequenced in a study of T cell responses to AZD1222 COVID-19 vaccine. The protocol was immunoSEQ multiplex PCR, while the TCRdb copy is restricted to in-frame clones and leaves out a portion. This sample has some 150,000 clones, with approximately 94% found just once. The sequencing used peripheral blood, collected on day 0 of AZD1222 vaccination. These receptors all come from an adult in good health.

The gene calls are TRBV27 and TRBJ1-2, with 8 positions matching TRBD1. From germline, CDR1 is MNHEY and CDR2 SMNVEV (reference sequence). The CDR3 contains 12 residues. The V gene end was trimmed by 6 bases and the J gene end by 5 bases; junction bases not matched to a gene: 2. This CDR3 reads CASSGQGYGYTF. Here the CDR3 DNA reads TGTGCCAGCAGCGGACAGGGATATGGCTACACCTTC.

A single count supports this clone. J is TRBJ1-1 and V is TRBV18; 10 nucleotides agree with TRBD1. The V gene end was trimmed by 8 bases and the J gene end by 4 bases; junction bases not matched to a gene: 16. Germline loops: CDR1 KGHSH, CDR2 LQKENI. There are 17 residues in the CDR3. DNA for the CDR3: TGTGCCAGCCACAGGGACAGGGGCACCAAACGGGGCACTGAAGCTTTCTTT. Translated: CASHRDRGTKRGTEAFF.

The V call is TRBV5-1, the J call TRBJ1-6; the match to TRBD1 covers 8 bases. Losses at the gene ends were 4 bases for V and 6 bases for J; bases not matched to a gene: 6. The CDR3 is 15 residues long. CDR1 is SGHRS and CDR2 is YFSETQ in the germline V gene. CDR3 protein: CASSPGQGANSPLHF. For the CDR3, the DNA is TGCGCCAGCAGCCCGGGGCAGGGGGCTAATTCACCCCTCCACTTT.

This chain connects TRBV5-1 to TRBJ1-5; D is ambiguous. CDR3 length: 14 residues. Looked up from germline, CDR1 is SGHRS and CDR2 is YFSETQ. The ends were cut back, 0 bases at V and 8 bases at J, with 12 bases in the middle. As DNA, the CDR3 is TGCGCCAGCAGCTTGGGAGGGTTTACGGAGCCCCAGCATTTT. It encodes CASSLGGFTEPQHF.

CDR3 DNA sequence: TGTGCCAGCAGCTTAGCAGGGACAAAATATAGCAATCAGCCCCAGCATTTT. This translates into CASSLAGTKYSNQPQHF. The chain uses TRBV7-9 and TRBJ1-5, with TRBD1 as a possible D gene (6 bases). V lost 0 bases and J 0 bases, leaving 12 bases between the germline ends. The germline CDR1 and CDR2 sequences are SEHNR and FQNEAQ (reference sequence). The CDR3 covers 17 residues.

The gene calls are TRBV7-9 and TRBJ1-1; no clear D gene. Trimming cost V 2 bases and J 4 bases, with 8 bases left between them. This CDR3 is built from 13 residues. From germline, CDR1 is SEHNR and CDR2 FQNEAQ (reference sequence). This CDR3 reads CASSLSAPTEAFF. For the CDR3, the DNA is TGTGCCAGCAGCTTATCGGCTCCCACTGAAGCTTTCTTT.

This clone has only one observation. CDR3 sequence: CASRLTGGFEKLFF. The CDR3 DNA sequence: TGTGCCAGCAGGCTGACAGGGGGTTTTGAAAAACTGTTTTTT. The genes are TRBV2 and TRBJ1-4; 9 nucleotides align to TRBD1. The CDR3 sequence is 14 residues long. Germline V lookup: CDR1 SNHLY, CDR2 FYNNEI. V shed 6 bases, J shed 7 bases, and the junction held 6 bases outside the gene matches.

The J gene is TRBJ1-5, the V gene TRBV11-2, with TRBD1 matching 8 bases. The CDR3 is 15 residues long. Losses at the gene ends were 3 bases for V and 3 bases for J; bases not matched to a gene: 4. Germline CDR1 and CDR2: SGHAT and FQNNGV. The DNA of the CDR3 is TGTGCCAGCAGCTTCGGGACAGGCGACAATCAGCCCCAGCATTTT. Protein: CASSFGTGDNQPQHF. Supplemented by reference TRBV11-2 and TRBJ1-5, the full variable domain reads EAGVAQSPRYKIIEKRQSVAFWCNPISGHATLYWYQQILGQGPKLLIQFQNNGVVDDSQLPKDRFSAERLKGVDSTLKIQPAKLEDSAVYLCASSFGTGDNQPQHFGDGTRLSIL.

This chain's CDR3 is CASSFLGENTEAFF. The CDR3 nucleotides read TGTGCCAGCAGCTTCTTGGGGGAGAACACTGAAGCTTTCTTT. The rearrangement uses TRBV7-9 and TRBJ1-1; a possible D gene is TRBD1 (5 bases). Germline lookup yields CDR1 SEHNR and CDR2 FQNEAQ (reference sequence). The V gene lost 3 bases and the J gene lost 1 base, with 9 bases spanning the gap. This CDR3 contains 14 residues.

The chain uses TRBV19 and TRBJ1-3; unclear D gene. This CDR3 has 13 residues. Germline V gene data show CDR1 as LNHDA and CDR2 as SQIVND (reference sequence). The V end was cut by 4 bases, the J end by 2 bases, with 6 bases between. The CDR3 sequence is CASSTRTGNTIYF. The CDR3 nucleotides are TGTGCCAGTAGTACGAGGACTGGAAACACCATATATTTT.

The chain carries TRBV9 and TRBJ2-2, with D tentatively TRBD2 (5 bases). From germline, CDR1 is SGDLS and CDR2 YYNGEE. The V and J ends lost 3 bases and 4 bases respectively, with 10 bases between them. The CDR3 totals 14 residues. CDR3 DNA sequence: TGTGCCAGCAGCGGTAGCGTTGTCACCGGGGAGCTGTTTTTT. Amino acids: CASSGSVVTGELFF.

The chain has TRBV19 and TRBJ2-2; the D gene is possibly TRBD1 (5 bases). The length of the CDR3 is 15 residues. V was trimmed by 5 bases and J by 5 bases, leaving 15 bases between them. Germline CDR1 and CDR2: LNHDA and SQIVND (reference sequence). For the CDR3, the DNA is TGTGCCAGTAGTCTCGGACACGGTGGGACCGGGGAGCTGTTTTTT. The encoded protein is CASSLGHGGTGELFF.

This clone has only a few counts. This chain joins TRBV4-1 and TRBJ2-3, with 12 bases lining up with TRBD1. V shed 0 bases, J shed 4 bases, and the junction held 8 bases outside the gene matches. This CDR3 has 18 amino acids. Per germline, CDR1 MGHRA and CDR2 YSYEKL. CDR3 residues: CASSQEFGTGGIADTQYF. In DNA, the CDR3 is TGCGCCAGCAGCCAAGAATTTGGGACAGGGGGCATCGCAGATACGCAGTATTTT.

CDR3 DNA sequence: TGTGCCAGCAGTGGGCTAAGGGGCTACGAGCAGTACTTC. Protein: CASSGLRGYEQYF. The chain uses TRBV2 and TRBJ2-7, with a possible D match to TRBD1 (5 bases). The germline CDR1 and CDR2 sequences are SNHLY and FYNNEI. The CDR3 sequence is 13 residues long. V was pared by 4 bases and J by 3 bases, with 10 bases between.

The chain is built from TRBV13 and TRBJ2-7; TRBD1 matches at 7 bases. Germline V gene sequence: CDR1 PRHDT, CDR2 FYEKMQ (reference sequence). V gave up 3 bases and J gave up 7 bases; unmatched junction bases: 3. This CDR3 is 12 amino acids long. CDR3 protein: CASSFLRGEQYF. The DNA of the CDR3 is TGTGCCAGCAGCTTTCTCAGGGGGGAGCAGTACTTC.

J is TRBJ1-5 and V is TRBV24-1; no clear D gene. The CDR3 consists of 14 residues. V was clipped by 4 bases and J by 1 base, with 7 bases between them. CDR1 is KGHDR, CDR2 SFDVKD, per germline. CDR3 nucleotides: TGTGCCACCAGTGAATCCTGGAGCAATCAGCCCCAGCATTTT. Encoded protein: CATSESWSNQPQHF.

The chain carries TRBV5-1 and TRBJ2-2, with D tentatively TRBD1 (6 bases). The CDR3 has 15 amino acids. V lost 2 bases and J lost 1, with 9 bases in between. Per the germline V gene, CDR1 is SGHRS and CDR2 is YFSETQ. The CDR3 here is CASSLIQGNTGELFF. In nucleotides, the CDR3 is TGCGCCAGCAGCTTAATACAGGGGAACACCGGGGAGCTGTTTTTT.

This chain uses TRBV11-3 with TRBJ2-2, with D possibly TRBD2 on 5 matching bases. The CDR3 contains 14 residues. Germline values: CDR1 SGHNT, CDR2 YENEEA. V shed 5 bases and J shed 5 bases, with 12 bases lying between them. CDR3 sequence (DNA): TGTGCCAGCAGCCGCATCACGGGAACCGGGGAGCTGTTTTTT. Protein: CASSRITGTGELFF. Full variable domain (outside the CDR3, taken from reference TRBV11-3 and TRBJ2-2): EAGVVQSPRYKIIEKKQPVAFWCNPISGHNTLYWYLQNLGQGPELLIRYENEEAVDDSQLPKDRFSAERLKGVDSTLKIQPAELGDSAVYLCASSRITGTGELFFGEGSRLTVL.

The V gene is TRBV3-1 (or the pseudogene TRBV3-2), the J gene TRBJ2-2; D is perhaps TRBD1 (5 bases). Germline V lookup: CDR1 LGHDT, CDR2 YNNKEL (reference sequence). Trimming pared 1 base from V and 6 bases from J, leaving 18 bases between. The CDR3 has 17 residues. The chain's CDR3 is CASSQGVEHLGAGELFF. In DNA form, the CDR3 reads TGTGCCAGCAGCCAAGGGGTTGAACACCTAGGGGCCGGGGAGCTGTTTTTT.

The CDR3 coding sequence is TGTGCCAGCACCACGAGGGAGGGTAGGAGCAATCAGCCCCAGCATTTT. Residues: CASTTREGRSNQPQHF. The J gene is TRBJ1-5, the V gene TRBV6-6; D is unclear. The CDR3 consists of 16 residues. V shed 7 bases and J shed 1 base, with 17 bases lying between them. Germline CDR1 MNHNY, CDR2 SVGAGI (reference sequence).